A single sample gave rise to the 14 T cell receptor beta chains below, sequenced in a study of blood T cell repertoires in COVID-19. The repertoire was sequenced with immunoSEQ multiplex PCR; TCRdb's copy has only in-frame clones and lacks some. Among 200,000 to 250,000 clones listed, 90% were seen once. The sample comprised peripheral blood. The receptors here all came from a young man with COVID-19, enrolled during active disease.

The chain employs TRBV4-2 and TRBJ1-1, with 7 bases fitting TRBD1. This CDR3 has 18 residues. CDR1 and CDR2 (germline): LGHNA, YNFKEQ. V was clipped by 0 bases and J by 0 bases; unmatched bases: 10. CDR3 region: CASSQDRGTETMNTEAFF. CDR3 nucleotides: TGTGCCAGCAGCCAAGATCGTGGGACAGAGACAATGAACACTGAAGCTTTCTTT.

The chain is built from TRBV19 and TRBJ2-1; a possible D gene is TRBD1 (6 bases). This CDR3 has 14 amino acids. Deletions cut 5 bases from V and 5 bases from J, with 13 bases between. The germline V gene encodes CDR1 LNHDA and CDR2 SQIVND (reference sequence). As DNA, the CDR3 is TGTGCCAGTAGTCTCCAGGGGCTACACAATGAGCAGTTCTTC. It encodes CASSLQGLHNEQFF.

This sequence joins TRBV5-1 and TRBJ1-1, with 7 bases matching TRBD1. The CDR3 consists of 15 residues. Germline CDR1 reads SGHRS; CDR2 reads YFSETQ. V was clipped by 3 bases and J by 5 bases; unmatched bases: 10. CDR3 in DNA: TGCGCCAGCAGCTCGAGGCCTACAGGGGCGACTGAAGCTTTCTTT. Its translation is CASSSRPTGATEAFF.

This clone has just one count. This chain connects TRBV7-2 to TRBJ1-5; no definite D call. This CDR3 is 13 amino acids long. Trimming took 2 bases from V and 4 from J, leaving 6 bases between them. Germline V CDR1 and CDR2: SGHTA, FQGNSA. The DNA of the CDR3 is TGTGCCAGCAGCTTACCTTATAATCAGCCCCAGCATTTT. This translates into CASSLPYNQPQHF.

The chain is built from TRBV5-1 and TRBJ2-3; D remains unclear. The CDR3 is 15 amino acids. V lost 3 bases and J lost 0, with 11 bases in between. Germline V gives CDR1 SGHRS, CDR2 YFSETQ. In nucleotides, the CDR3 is TGCGCCAGCAGCTCCTATGGCGGTAGCACAGATACGCAGTATTTT. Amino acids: CASSSYGGSTDTQYF.

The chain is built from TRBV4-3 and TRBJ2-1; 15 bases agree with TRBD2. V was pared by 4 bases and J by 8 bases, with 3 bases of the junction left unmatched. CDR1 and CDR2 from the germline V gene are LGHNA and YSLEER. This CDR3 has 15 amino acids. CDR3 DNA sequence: TGCGCCAGCAGCCCAAGGACTAGCGGGAGGGATGAGCAGTTCTTC. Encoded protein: CASSPRTSGRDEQFF.

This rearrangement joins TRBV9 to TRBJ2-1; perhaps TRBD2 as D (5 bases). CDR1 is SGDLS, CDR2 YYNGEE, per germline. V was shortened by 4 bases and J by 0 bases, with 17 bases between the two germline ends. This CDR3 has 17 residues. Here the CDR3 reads CASSPEERISSYNEQFF. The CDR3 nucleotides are TGTGCCAGCAGCCCCGAGGAGCGGATAAGCTCCTACAATGAGCAGTTCTTC.

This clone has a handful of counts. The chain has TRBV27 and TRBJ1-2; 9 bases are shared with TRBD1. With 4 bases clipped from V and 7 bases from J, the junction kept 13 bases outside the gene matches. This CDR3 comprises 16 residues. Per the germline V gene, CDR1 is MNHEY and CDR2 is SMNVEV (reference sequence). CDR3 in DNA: TGTGCCAGCAGTTCCCTTGGGACAGGGCCCCCGAGTGGCTACACCTTC. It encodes CASSSLGTGPPSGYTF.

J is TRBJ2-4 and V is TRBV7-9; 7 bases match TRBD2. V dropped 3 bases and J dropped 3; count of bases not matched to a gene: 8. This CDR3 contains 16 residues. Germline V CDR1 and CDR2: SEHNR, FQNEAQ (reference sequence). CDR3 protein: CASSFPAGVVKNIQYF. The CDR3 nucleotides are TGTGCCAGCAGCTTTCCGGCGGGAGTGGTCAAAAACATTCAGTACTTC.

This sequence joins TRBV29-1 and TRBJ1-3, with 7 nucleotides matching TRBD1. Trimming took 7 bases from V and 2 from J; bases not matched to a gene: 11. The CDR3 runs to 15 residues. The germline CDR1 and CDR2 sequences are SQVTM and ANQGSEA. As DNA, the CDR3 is TGCAGCGCACAACCCCAGGGGGAGCCTGGAAACACCATATATTTT. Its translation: CSAQPQGEPGNTIYF.

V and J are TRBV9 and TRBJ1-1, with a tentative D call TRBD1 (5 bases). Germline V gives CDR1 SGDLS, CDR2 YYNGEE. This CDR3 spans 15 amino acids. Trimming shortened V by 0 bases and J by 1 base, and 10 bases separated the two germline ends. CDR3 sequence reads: CASSVGGGPNTEAFF. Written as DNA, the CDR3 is TGTGCCAGCAGCGTAGGGGGCGGACCGAACACTGAAGCTTTCTTT.

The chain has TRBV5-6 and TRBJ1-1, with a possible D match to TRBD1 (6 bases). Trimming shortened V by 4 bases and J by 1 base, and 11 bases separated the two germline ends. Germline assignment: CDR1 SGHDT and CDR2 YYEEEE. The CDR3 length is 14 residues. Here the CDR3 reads CASSRRTENTEAFF. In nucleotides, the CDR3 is TGTGCCAGCAGCAGACGGACAGAGAACACTGAAGCTTTCTTT.

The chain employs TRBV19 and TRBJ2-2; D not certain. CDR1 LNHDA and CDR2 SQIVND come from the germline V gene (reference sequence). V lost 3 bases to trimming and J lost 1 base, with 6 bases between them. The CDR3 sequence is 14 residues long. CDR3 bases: TGTGCCAGTAGTATTGCCGGGAACACCGGGGAGCTGTTTTTT. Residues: CASSIAGNTGELFF.

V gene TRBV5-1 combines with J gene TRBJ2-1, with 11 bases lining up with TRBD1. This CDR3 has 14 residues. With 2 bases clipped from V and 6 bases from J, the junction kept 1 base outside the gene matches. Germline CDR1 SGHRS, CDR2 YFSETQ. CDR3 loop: CASSLGTGGNEQFF. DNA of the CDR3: TGCGCCAGCAGCTTAGGGACAGGGGGCAATGAGCAGTTCTTC.